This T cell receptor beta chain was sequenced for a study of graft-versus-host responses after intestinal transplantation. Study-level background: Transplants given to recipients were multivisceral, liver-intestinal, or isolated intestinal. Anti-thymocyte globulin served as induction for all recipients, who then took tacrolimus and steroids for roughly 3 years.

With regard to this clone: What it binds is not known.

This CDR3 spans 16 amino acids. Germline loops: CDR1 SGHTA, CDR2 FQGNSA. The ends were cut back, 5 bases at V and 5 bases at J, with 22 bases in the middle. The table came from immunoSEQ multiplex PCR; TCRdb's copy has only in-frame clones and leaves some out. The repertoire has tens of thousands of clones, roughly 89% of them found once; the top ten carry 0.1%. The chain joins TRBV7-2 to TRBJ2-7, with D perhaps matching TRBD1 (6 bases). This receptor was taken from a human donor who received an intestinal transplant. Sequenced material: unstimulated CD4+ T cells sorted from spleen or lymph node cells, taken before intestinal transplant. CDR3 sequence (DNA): TGTGCCAGCAGCCAGGGGTTCACGGGAACCATTGACGAGCAGTACTTC. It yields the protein CASSQGFTGTIDEQYF. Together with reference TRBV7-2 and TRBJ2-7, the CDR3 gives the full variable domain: GAGVSQSPSNKVTEKGKDVELRCDPISGHTALYWYRQSLGQGLEFLIYFQGNSAPDKSGLPSDRFSAERTGGSVSTLTIQRTQQEDSAVYLCASSQGFTGTIDEQYFGPGTRLTVT.